The rows below give T cell receptor beta chains drawn from one sample of a study of cytomegalovirus exposure and HLA in healthy donors. Sequencing used immunoSEQ multiplex PCR; TCRdb keeps in-frame clones, though not all of them. The sample contains under 200,000 clones, around 77% of which appear only once. The sample consisted of PBMCs. The receptors come from a man aged 25 to 40 in good health and CMV-seronegative. Each CDR3 is given with its conserved first and last residue. The D gene is left open where the match is weak. Not all rows give a size; the values are once, few, many and, for expanded clones, a class.

>13|.|TRBV6-6|TRBJ2-3|TRBD2
CASRGLATDTQYF
TGTGCCAGCAGAGGACTAGCCACAGATACGCAGTATTTT
>15|.|TRBV2|TRBJ2-7|TRBD1
CASTRTGMYSYEQYF
TGTGCCAGCACCCGGACAGGGATGTACTCCTACGAGCAGTACTTC
>16|.|TRBV7-9|TRBJ2-7|.
CASSPAAGVLIYEQYF
TGTGCCAGCAGCCCAGCTGCAGGGGTCTTAATCTACGAGCAGTACTTC
>13|.|TRBV6-5|TRBJ2-5|.
CASRGPGRETQYF
TGTGCCAGCAGAGGCCCCGGGAGAGAGACCCAGTACTTC
>15|.|TRBV6-1|TRBJ2-7|TRBD1
CASSERRDRPYEQYF
TGTGCCAGCAGTGAAAGAAGGGACAGACCCTACGAGCAGTACTTC
>13|.|TRBV7-9|TRBJ1-5|.
CASSSDPGQPQHF
TGTGCCAGCAGCTCAGACCCGGGTCAGCCCCAGCATTTT
>9|.|TRBV12-5|TRBJ2-7|.
CASGYEQYF
TGTGCTAGTGGGTACGAGCAGTACTTC
>15|.|TRBV11-2|TRBJ1-2|.
CASSSPTRGMYGYTF
TGTGCCAGCAGCTCCCCTACCAGGGGAATGTATGGCTACACCTTC
>15|.|TRBV7-9|TRBJ2-4|TRBD1
CASTRTGSAKNIQYF
TGTGCCAGCACCCGGACAGGTTCTGCCAAAAACATTCAGTACTTC
>18|.|TRBV27|TRBJ2-1|TRBD2
CASSLYGLAGVSYNEQFF
TGTGCCAGCAGTTTATACGGTCTAGCGGGAGTGTCCTACAATGAGCAGTTCTTC
>13|.|TRBV29-1|TRBJ2-7|.
CSFSLDSISEQYF
TGCAGCTTCTCCCTGGACAGTATATCCGAGCAGTACTTC
>16|.|TRBV5-1|TRBJ2-5|TRBD1
CASSLRGTGPTETQYF
TGCGCCAGCAGCTTGCGTGGGACAGGGCCAACAGAGACCCAGTACTTC
>14|.|TRBV11-2|TRBJ2-7|.
CASSFGGLSNEQYF
TGTGCCAGCAGCTTCGGGGGACTCTCGAATGAGCAGTACTTC
>14|.|TRBV7-2|TRBJ1-6|TRBD1
CASRNDRVNSPLHF
TGTGCCAGCAGAAACGACAGGGTGAATTCACCCCTCCACTTT
>15|.|TRBV6-1|TRBJ2-1|TRBD2
CASSRGTSGRNEQFF
TGTGCCAGCAGCCGAGGGACTAGCGGGAGGAATGAGCAGTTCTTC
>13|few|TRBV28|TRBJ2-1|.
CASTEGPLNEQFF
TGTGCCAGCACAGAGGGCCCCTTGAATGAGCAGTTCTTC
>18|.|TRBV15|TRBJ1-5|.
CATSNPSDGRGSGQPQHF
TGTGCCACCAGCAACCCGTCGGATGGCCGGGGTTCGGGTCAGCCCCAGCATTTT
>13|.|TRBV19|TRBJ2-5|.
CASSTLPAATQYF
TGTGCCAGTAGTACCCTACCCGCGGCGACCCAGTACTTC
>15|.|TRBV10-3|TRBJ1-1|.
CAISESGRAYTEAFF
TGTGCCATCAGTGAGTCTGGCAGGGCATACACTGAAGCTTTCTTT
>13|.|TRBV29-1|TRBJ1-1|.
CSGNPWGDTEAFF
TGCAGCGGAAACCCCTGGGGGGATACTGAAGCTTTCTTT
>15|.|TRBV7-2|TRBJ2-3|TRBD1
CASSPRDRVPDTQYF
TGTGCCAGCAGTCCCCGGGACAGGGTACCAGATACGCAGTATTTT
>13|.|TRBV6-6|TRBJ1-5|.
CASWTDGNQPQHF
TGTGCCAGCTGGACAGATGGGAATCAGCCCCAGCATTTT
>12|few|TRBV7-2|TRBJ2-7|.
CASRGSSYEQYF
TGTGCCAGCAGGGGCAGCTCCTACGAGCAGTACTTC
>13|few|TRBV10-1|TRBJ1-1|TRBD1
CASRQGINTEAFF
TGCGCCAGCCGACAGGGAATAAACACTGAAGCTTTCTTT
>16|.|TRBV28|TRBJ1-2|.
CASKVGGRPPNYGYTF
TGTGCCAGCAAGGTGGGGGGGCGACCCCCTAACTATGGCTACACCTTC
>14|.|TRBV4-2|TRBJ2-2|.
CASSQGLEAGELFF
TGTGCCAGCAGCCAAGGACTAGAGGCCGGGGAGCTGTTTTTT
>16|.|TRBV10-2|TRBJ1-5|TRBD1
CASSDIRTGGNQPQHF
TGCGCCAGCAGTGATATCCGGACAGGCGGGAATCAGCCCCAGCATTTT
>16|.|TRBV21-1|TRBJ2-7|.
CASSLGPGLAGGEQYF
TGTGCCAGCAGCCTGGGGCCGGGACTAGCGGGAGGCGAGCAGTACTTC
>14|once|TRBV4-1|TRBJ2-7|.
CASSDWDGSYEQYF
TGCGCCAGCAGCGACTGGGACGGGAGCTACGAGCAGTACTTC
>14|.|TRBV6-1|TRBJ2-7|TRBD2
CASTGGLADYEQYF
TGTGCCAGCACCGGGGGACTAGCGGACTACGAGCAGTACTTC
>14|.|TRBV4-2|TRBJ2-3|.
CASSQESWQDTQYF
TGTGCCAGCAGCCAAGAGTCTTGGCAAGATACGCAGTATTTT
>16|.|TRBV6-5|TRBJ1-1|TRBD1
CASSYHGQGEGTEAFF
TGTGCCAGCAGTTACCACGGACAGGGAGAAGGCACTGAAGCTTTCTTT
>13|few|TRBV19|TRBJ2-1|.
CASTAGPYNEQFF
TGTGCCAGCACCGCGGGGCCCTACAATGAGCAGTTCTTC
>17|.|TRBV5-1|TRBJ2-7|.
CASSLGGWDISSYEQYF
TGCGCCAGCAGCTTGGGGGGGTGGGACATAAGCTCCTACGAGCAGTACTTC
>14|.|TRBV10-1|TRBJ1-6|.
CASSEGSYNSPLHF
TGCGCCAGCAGTGAGGGGAGCTATAATTCACCCCTCCACTTT
>17|.|TRBV5-4|TRBJ1-2|.
CASSLKGQAINNYGYTF
TGTGCCAGCAGCTTGAAAGGTCAGGCCATCAATAACTATGGCTACACCTTC
>15|.|TRBV27|TRBJ2-3|.
CASSFRQASTDTQYF
TGTGCCAGCAGTTTTCGACAAGCAAGCACAGATACGCAGTATTTT
>14|.|TRBV28|TRBJ1-1|.
CATWTVSMNTEAFF
TGTGCCACTTGGACAGTATCTATGAACACTGAAGCTTTCTTT
>12|.|TRBV29-1|TRBJ1-4|.
CSVQGLNEKLFF
TGCAGCGTTCAGGGTCTTAATGAAAAACTGTTTTTT